The rows below give T cell receptor beta chains drawn from one sample of a study of T cells in Graves' hyperthyroidism and ophthalmopathy. TCRdb used MiXCR to reprocess the multiplex PCR reads, holding one entry per CDR3 protein. The table records more than 300,000 distinct CDR3 sequences, approximately 15% of them present only once. Sequenced material: blood. These receptors originate from a woman in her twenties or thirties with Graves' hyperthyroidism. Each CDR3 is given with its conserved first and last residue. The D gene is left open where the match is weak. Rows may omit the clone size; those that give it use once, few, many or a size class.

J: TRBJ2-3; V: TRBV28; size: many; D: TRBD1; CDR3: CASSSPGQGVPDTQYF; DNA: TGTGCCAGCAGTTCACCGGGACAGGGTGTTCCAGATACGCAGTATTTT
J: TRBJ2-3; V: TRBV29-1; size: -; D: TRBD2; CDR3: CSLGRQGGTDTQYF; DNA: TGCAGCCTCGGGAGGCAGGGAGGCACAGATACGCAGTATTTT
J: TRBJ2-1; V: TRBV6-1; size: -; D: TRBD2; CDR3: CASRKGASGNNEQFF; DNA: TGTGCCAGCAGGAAAGGGGCTAGCGGGAACAATGAGCAGTTCTTC
J: TRBJ2-7; V: TRBV28; size: many; D: -; CDR3: CASTWGISYEQYF; DNA: TGTGCCAGCACATGGGGGATTTCTTACGAGCAGTACTTC
J: TRBJ2-7; V: TRBV5-1; size: few; D: -; CDR3: CASSLVTGNYEQYF; DNA: TGCGCCAGCAGCTTGGTTACAGGGAACTACGAGCAGTACTTC
J: TRBJ2-5; V: TRBV29-1; size: many; D: TRBD1; CDR3: CSVVLRGQVETQYF; DNA: TGCAGCGTTGTTCTCAGGGGGCAGGTGGAGACCCAGTACTTC
J: TRBJ2-7; V: TRBV30; size: many; D: TRBD2; CDR3: CAWSEGGWSYEQYF; DNA: TGTGCCTGGAGTGAGGGAGGGTGGAGCTACGAGCAGTACTTC
J: TRBJ2-7; V: TRBV5-5; size: -; D: -; CDR3: CASSLATGISYEQYF; DNA: TGTGCCAGCAGCTTGGCCACCGGAATATCCTACGAGCAGTACTTC
J: TRBJ2-5; V: TRBV3-1; size: many; D: -; CDR3: CASSQVRTRSQETQYF; DNA: TGTGCCAGCAGCCAAGTAAGGACGCGATCTCAAGAGACCCAGTACTTC
J: TRBJ2-3; V: TRBV12-3/TRBV12-4; size: few; D: TRBD2; CDR3: CASSFTRRVRIEGGPRHSTDTQYF; DNA: TGTGCCAGCAGTTTTACCCGGCGGGTTAGGATTGAGGGAGGGCCGCGTCATAGCACAGATACGCAGTATTTT
J: TRBJ2-1; V: TRBV10-2; size: -; D: TRBD1; CDR3: CASSELPGTGHNEQFF; DNA: TGCGCCAGCAGTGAGTTACCGGGGACAGGACACAATGAGCAGTTCTTC
J: TRBJ2-2; V: TRBV19; size: -; D: TRBD2; CDR3: CASSYGGDTGELFF; DNA: TGTGCCAGTAGTTACGGGGGGGACACCGGGGAGCTGTTTTTT
J: TRBJ2-5; V: TRBV29-1; size: -; D: TRBD2; CDR3: CSSAGAGLFYQETQYF; DNA: TGCAGCTCAGCGGGAGCTGGGTTGTTTTACCAAGAGACCCAGTACTTC
J: TRBJ2-3; V: TRBV2; size: many; D: -; CDR3: CASSRQFSSTDTQYF; DNA: TGTGCCAGCAGTAGACAGTTCTCTAGCACAGATACGCAGTATTTT
J: TRBJ1-1; V: TRBV5-1; size: -; D: TRBD1; CDR3: CASSRPGQGNTEAFF; DNA: TGCGCCAGCAGCCGACCCGGACAGGGGAACACTGAAGCTTTCTTT
J: TRBJ2-7; V: TRBV28; size: many; D: -; CDR3: CASSSAGVPYEQYF; DNA: TGTGCCAGCAGTTCGGCAGGCGTCCCCTACGAGCAGTACTTC
J: TRBJ1-2; V: TRBV7-3; size: many; D: -; CDR3: CASPRQTWGYTF; DNA: TGTGCCAGTCCCAGACAGACCTGGGGCTACACCTTC
J: TRBJ2-7; V: TRBV27; size: -; D: -; CDR3: CASSPGYRPRGQYF; DNA: TGTGCCAGCAGTCCAGGGTACAGGCCCCGAGGGCAGTACTTC
J: TRBJ2-5; V: TRBV20-1; size: few; D: -; CDR3: CSASSREETQYF; DNA: TGCAGTGCTAGTAGTCGGGAAGAGACCCAGTACTTC
J: TRBJ2-5; V: TRBV6-5; size: many; D: TRBD2; CDR3: CASSYSRLAEGGGTQYF; DNA: TGTGCCAGCAGTTACTCCCGACTAGCGGAGGGAGGTGGGACCCAGTACTTC
J: TRBJ1-3; V: TRBV11-2; size: -; D: -; CDR3: CASSQGRGGTIYF; DNA: TGTGCCAGCAGCCAGGGGAGGGGAGGCACCATATATTTT
J: TRBJ1-1; V: TRBV5-1; size: few; D: TRBD1; CDR3: CASRTRGTGNPRLNTEAFF; DNA: TGCGCCAGCAGGACGCGAGGGACAGGGAATCCCCGCTTGAACACTGAAGCTTTCTTT
J: TRBJ2-1; V: TRBV30; size: many; D: TRBD2; CDR3: CALERDLYYNEQFF; DNA: TGTGCCCTAGAGCGGGATCTGTATTACAATGAGCAGTTCTTC
J: TRBJ1-2; V: TRBV20-1; size: -; D: -; CDR3: CSAREEGGEGYTF; DNA: TGCAGTGCTAGAGAGGAGGGTGGGGAAGGCTACACCTTC
J: TRBJ1-1; V: TRBV29-1; size: many; D: TRBD1; CDR3: CSVEVLRQGGNTEAFF; DNA: TGCAGCGTTGAAGTTTTAAGACAGGGAGGGAACACTGAAGCTTTCTTT
J: TRBJ1-4; V: TRBV11-2; size: -; D: TRBD1; CDR3: CASSHRRGAGTNEKLFF; DNA: TGTGCCAGCAGCCACCGCAGGGGGGCTGGAACTAATGAAAAACTGTTTTTT
J: TRBJ2-4; V: TRBV5-4; size: -; D: -; CDR3: CASSTQGWAKNIQYF; DNA: TGTGCCAGCAGCACTCAGGGCTGGGCCAAAAACATTCAGTACTTC
J: TRBJ1-1; V: TRBV27; size: many; D: TRBD1; CDR3: CASSFDRGYTEAFF; DNA: TGTGCCAGCAGTTTTGACAGGGGCTACACTGAAGCTTTCTTT
J: TRBJ2-5; V: TRBV7-2; size: many; D: TRBD2; CDR3: CASSLAGGPVETQYF; DNA: TGTGCCAGCAGCTTAGCGGGAGGGCCAGTAGAGACCCAGTACTTC
J: TRBJ2-4; V: TRBV10-1; size: few; D: -; CDR3: CASGTMPRHTGWGKNIQYF; DNA: TGCGCCAGCGGCACCATGCCCCGTCACACAGGGTGGGGCAAAAACATTCAGTACTTC
J: TRBJ1-4; V: TRBV28; size: few; D: -; CDR3: CASSSLWTDLDEKLFF; DNA: TGTGCCAGCAGTTCTCTATGGACGGACCTGGATGAAAAACTGTTTTTT
J: TRBJ1-5; V: TRBV6-5; size: few; D: -; CDR3: CASSYSGGGDQPQHF; DNA: TGTGCCAGCAGTTACTCGGGAGGGGGAGACCAGCCCCAGCATTTT
J: TRBJ2-2; V: TRBV28; size: many; D: -; CDR3: CASEAGSNTGELFF; DNA: TGTGCCAGCGAGGCGGGGTCGAACACCGGGGAGCTGTTTTTT
J: TRBJ1-1; V: TRBV6-1; size: -; D: -; CDR3: CASSEGPFNRGNTGAFF; DNA: TGTGCCAGCAGTGAAGGGCCTTTTAACCGGGGGAACACTGGAGCTTTCTTT
J: TRBJ2-1; V: TRBV11-2; size: few; D: -; CDR3: CASSLTSLNEQFF; DNA: TGTGCCAGCAGCTTGACTAGTCTGAATGAGCAGTTCTTC
J: TRBJ2-5; V: TRBV3-1; size: many; D: -; CDR3: CASSHGLTQYF; DNA: TGTGCCAGCAGCCACGGGCTTACCCAGTACTTC
J: TRBJ2-3; V: TRBV6-2/TRBV6-3; size: many; D: -; CDR3: CASKERPRTDTQYF; DNA: TGTGCCAGCAAGGAGCGGCCCCGCACAGATACGCAGTATTTT
J: TRBJ1-3; V: TRBV12-3/TRBV12-4; size: -; D: -; CDR3: CASNMGNTIYF; DNA: TGTGCCAGCAATATGGGAAACACCATATATTTT
J: TRBJ2-5; V: TRBV6-1; size: many; D: -; CDR3: CASRYAAQTQETQYF; DNA: TGTGCCAGCAGATACGCAGCTCAGACTCAAGAGACCCAGTACTTC
J: TRBJ2-6; V: TRBV5-1; size: many; D: TRBD2; CDR3: CASSPTSSGRANGANVLTF; DNA: TGCGCCAGCAGCCCCACCTCTAGCGGGAGGGCCAATGGGGCCAACGTCCTGACTTTC
J: TRBJ1-2; V: TRBV27; size: -; D: TRBD1; CDR3: CASSAQGWSGGYYTF; DNA: TGTGCCAGCAGTGCTCAGGGCTGGTCAGGGGGCTACTACACCTTC
J: TRBJ1-1; V: TRBV20-1; size: -; D: TRBD1; CDR3: CSALRTGANTEAFF; DNA: TGCAGTGCTCTACGGACAGGGGCGAACACTGAAGCTTTCTTT